Listed below are T cell receptor beta chains from one sample, sequenced in a study of technical replicates of blood from several donors. Clones were read by immunoSEQ multiplex PCR, and TCRdb kept only the in-frame ones, dropping some. Counted here are tens of thousands of clones, about 96% occurring once; the ten biggest clones make up over 0.2%. Input material: T cells isolated from PBMCs. These TCRs come from a human donor in good health. The conserved cysteine and the conserved F or W are not part of the CDR3 here. D genes are given only for firm matches.

v_call: TRBV11-2; j_call: TRBJ2-6; d_call: TRBD1; cdr3_aa: ASSLDRTGNVLT
v_call: TRBV11-2; j_call: TRBJ2-7; d_call: .; cdr3_aa: ASSQRSPTEQY
v_call: TRBV7-2; j_call: TRBJ1-2; d_call: .; cdr3_aa: ASSFSGRGYT
v_call: TRBV19; j_call: TRBJ2-2; d_call: TRBD2; cdr3_aa: ASSIESSGVAGELF
v_call: TRBV7-6; j_call: TRBJ1-5; d_call: TRBD1; cdr3_aa: ASSLVGTGGFLGSQPQH
v_call: TRBV7-6; j_call: TRBJ2-7; d_call: TRBD2; cdr3_aa: ASSSGAGAWEQY
v_call: TRBV28; j_call: TRBJ1-2; d_call: .; cdr3_aa: ASSLGGWGGYT
v_call: TRBV30; j_call: TRBJ1-3; d_call: .; cdr3_aa: AWSVHSGNTIY
v_call: TRBV30; j_call: TRBJ1-3; d_call: .; cdr3_aa: AWSVGGNTIY
v_call: TRBV27; j_call: TRBJ2-1; d_call: TRBD1; cdr3_aa: ASSFGTGAYNEQF
v_call: TRBV6-5; j_call: TRBJ2-3; d_call: .; cdr3_aa: ASRSQWDTQY
v_call: TRBV9; j_call: TRBJ2-1; d_call: .; cdr3_aa: ASSPSYEQF
v_call: TRBV19; j_call: TRBJ2-7; d_call: .; cdr3_aa: ASSEQGGYEQY
v_call: TRBV11-3; j_call: TRBJ2-7; d_call: .; cdr3_aa: ASSFQTLREREQY
v_call: TRBV4-1; j_call: TRBJ1-1; d_call: TRBD1; cdr3_aa: ASSPQGQTNTEAF
v_call: TRBV7-3; j_call: TRBJ2-1; d_call: .; cdr3_aa: ASSLPDSYNEQF
v_call: TRBV9; j_call: TRBJ2-7; d_call: TRBD1; cdr3_aa: ASSVDTGAVTYEQY
v_call: TRBV11-2; j_call: TRBJ2-7; d_call: TRBD2; cdr3_aa: ASTIAGSSSYEQY
v_call: TRBV5-8; j_call: TRBJ2-1; d_call: TRBD2; cdr3_aa: ASSLYTSGDNEQF
v_call: TRBV2; j_call: TRBJ1-1; d_call: TRBD1; cdr3_aa: ASSSLGTGTEAF
v_call: TRBV5-1; j_call: TRBJ2-1; d_call: TRBD2; cdr3_aa: ASSPYLAGGPNNEQF
v_call: TRBV4-2; j_call: TRBJ1-1; d_call: .; cdr3_aa: ASSQDFGNTEAF
v_call: TRBV5-1; j_call: TRBJ1-2; d_call: TRBD1; cdr3_aa: ASRGQLLYGYT
v_call: TRBV5-6; j_call: TRBJ2-3; d_call: TRBD2; cdr3_aa: ASSDGTSGTDTQY
v_call: TRBV28; j_call: TRBJ1-2; d_call: .; cdr3_aa: ASSPTVSNYGYT
v_call: TRBV5-1; j_call: TRBJ2-3; d_call: TRBD2; cdr3_aa: ASRGSGRAFTDTQY
v_call: TRBV5-4; j_call: TRBJ2-7; d_call: TRBD2; cdr3_aa: ASSPNSRLAQSYEQY